A selection of T cell receptor beta chains follows, all from one sample in a study of blood T cell repertoires in COVID-19. The data were produced by immunoSEQ multiplex PCR, yet TCRdb's version contains in-frame clones alone and is incomplete. Here the sample spans 150,000 or so clones, over 75% being singletons. Sequencing was done on a sample of peripheral blood. The receptor set was obtained from a man aged 55 to 70 who had recovered from COVID-19. The CDR3 runs from the conserved cysteine through the conserved F or W. D genes are given only for firm matches. Some rows mark clone size as missing; the rest say once, few, many or name a class of expanded clone.

v_call	clone_size	j_call	cdr3_length	d_call	cdr3_aa	cdr3_nt
TRBV3-1/TRBV3-2	NA	TRBJ1-2	12	NA	CASSQERGGYTF	TGTGCCAGCAGCCAAGAACGGGGGGGCTACACCTTC
TRBV5-1	NA	TRBJ2-7	15	NA	CASSLSGTHSYEQYF	TGCGCCAGCAGCTTGTCGGGGACACATTCCTACGAGCAGTACTTC
TRBV6-5	NA	TRBJ1-1	13	NA	CASSHTPYPEAFF	TGTGCCAGCAGTCACACCCCTTACCCTGAAGCTTTCTTT
TRBV5-4	few	TRBJ1-4	14	TRBD1	CASSWTGDNEKLFF	TGTGCCAGCAGCTGGACAGGGGACAATGAAAAACTGTTTTTT
TRBV9	NA	TRBJ2-5	16	TRBD2	CASSVMGAGGQETQYF	TGTGCCAGCAGCGTAATGGGAGCGGGGGGGCAAGAGACCCAGTACTTC
TRBV11-2	NA	TRBJ2-1	15	NA	CASSLLWGPYNEQFF	TGTGCCAGCAGCTTATTGTGGGGCCCTTACAATGAGCAGTTCTTC
TRBV5-1	NA	TRBJ2-7	15	NA	CASSSSGQGMEEQYF	TGCGCCAGCAGCTCATCAGGTCAGGGAATGGAGGAGCAGTACTTC
TRBV19	NA	TRBJ2-6	18	NA	CASSLFTETGSGANVLTF	TGTGCCAGTAGCCTATTTACAGAAACCGGCTCTGGGGCCAACGTCCTGACTTTC
TRBV7-2	NA	TRBJ1-5	16	TRBD1	CASSPRTGSSNQPQHF	TGTGCCAGCAGCCCTAGGACAGGGTCTAGCAATCAGCCCCAGCATTTT
TRBV6-2/TRBV6-3	NA	TRBJ1-1	14	NA	CASSYETVNTEAFF	TGTGCCAGCAGTTATGAGACAGTGAACACTGAAGCTTTCTTT
TRBV18	NA	TRBJ2-3	14	NA	CASSTLETTDTQYF	TGTGCCAGCTCAACCCTAGAAACCACAGATACGCAGTATTTT